Below are 28 T cell receptor beta chains sequenced from a single sample in a study of regulatory T cells in long-lasting Graves disease (dated by TCRdb to the early 2020s). Interpreted using the paper, the time point label stands for: newly diagnosed GD, antithyroid drugs for less than 3 months. RNA was extracted from PBMCs in TRIzol for both TCR sequencing and RNA sequencing. Library generation was performed with multiplex PCR. Reads for this sample came from an Illumina HiSeq 4000. CDR3 regions were amplified by Arm-PCR with iRepertoire HTBI primers to construct TCR beta libraries. The raw public data were reprocessed by TCRdb itself: fastp quality trimming at Q25, MiXCR clonotype calling, in-frame beta chains only. Each entry merges the rows of one CDR3 protein and shows their most common DNA and genes. The sample table records fewer than 450,000 distinct CDR3 sequences; roughly 15% of these occur just once. The top ten clonotypes cover 7.8% of the sample.

The sample was also reused in another study, on T cells in Graves' hyperthyroidism and ophthalmopathy.

Specimen: peripheral blood mononuclear cells (PBMCs), collected at new diagnosis, from a patient treated with antithyroid drugs. Receptors originate from a woman aged 40 to 50 with Graves disease. Donor details come from another sample of the same person, matched by shared clones.

The chain recombines TRBV28 with TRBJ2-5, with D possibly being TRBD1 or TRBD2 (5 bases each). Germline assignment: CDR1 MDHEN and CDR2 SYDVKM. The CDR3 runs to 19 residues. Trimming took off 1 base at V and 3 bases at J, with 24 bases between the two ends. DNA of the CDR3: TGTGCCAGCAGTTTATTACCCCATTCGGGGCTGAAAATAAAAGAGACCCAGTACTTC. Protein sequence: CASSLLPHSGLKIKETQYF.

This clonotype was picked up many times. The rearrangement links TRBV12-3 or TRBV12-4 to TRBJ2-4; D is ambiguous. The CDR3 runs to 14 residues. The ends were cut back, 5 bases at V and 6 bases at J, with 14 bases in the middle. Here the CDR3 DNA reads TGTGCCAGCAGTGGTCCGGAGAACAGAAACATTCAGTACTTC. Protein sequence: CASSGPENRNIQYF.

This clonotype was counted many times. V usage is TRBV7-6 and J usage is TRBJ2-1; D is unresolved. The CDR3 covers 12 residues. Germline V gene lookup returns CDR1 SGHVS and CDR2 FNYEAQ. Trimming stripped 5 bases from V and 9 bases from J, with 11 bases between. The CDR3 is CASSLPVGEQFF. DNA for the CDR3: TGTGCCAGCAGCCTCCCTGTCGGTGAGCAGTTCTTC.

Ten or more counts support this clonotype. J is TRBJ2-7 and V is TRBV20-1; D is perhaps TRBD1 (5 bases). Germline-derived CDR1 and CDR2 are DFQATT and SNEGSKA (reference sequence). Trimming removed 6 bases at V and 6 bases at J, with 15 bases between. This CDR3 comprises 12 residues. CDR3 in amino acids: CSADRGGREQYF. DNA of the CDR3: TGCAGTGCCGATAGGGGTGGACGCGAGCAGTACTTC.

This clonotype showed up many times. The chain is built from TRBV7-9 and TRBJ2-1; 8 bases are a match to TRBD1. V was pared by 5 bases and J by 9 bases, with 6 bases of the junction left unmatched. The V gene's germline CDR1 is SEHNR and CDR2 FQNEAQ (reference sequence). The CDR3 contains 13 residues. Here the CDR3 reads CASSQDRAVEQFF. The CDR3 coding sequence is TGTGCCAGCAGCCAGGACAGGGCCGTTGAGCAGTTCTTC. The variable domain in full, completed from reference TRBV7-9 and TRBJ2-1, reads DTGVSQNPRHKITKRGQNVTFRCDPISEHNRLYWYRQTLGQGPEFLTYFQNEAQLEKSRLLSDRFSAERPKGSFSTLEIQRTEQGDSAMYLCASSQDRAVEQFFGPGTRLTVL.

This clonotype came up many times. V usage is TRBV2 and J usage is TRBJ1-2; perhaps TRBD1 as D (5 bases). V gave up 9 bases and J gave up 2 bases, with 13 bases separating them. The CDR3 consists of 13 residues. Germline V gives CDR1 SNHLY, CDR2 FYNNEI. This CDR3 is CARTPGENYGYTF. The CDR3 nucleotides are TGTGCCAGGACTCCGGGGGAGAACTATGGCTACACCTTC.

Ten or more counts support this clonotype. J is TRBJ1-2 and V is TRBV12-3 or TRBV12-4; 8 positions agree with TRBD1. This CDR3 comprises 16 residues. Losses at the gene ends were 3 bases for V and 3 bases for J; bases not matched to a gene: 9. CDR3 amino acids: CASSFDRDRNYYGYTF. The CDR3 DNA sequence: TGTGCCAGCAGTTTCGACCGGGACAGGAATTACTATGGCTACACCTTC.

A few counts support this clonotype. The CDR3 DNA follows: TGTGCCAGCCGTCCCGGGGTAGCACGAACAGATACGCAGTATTTT. It codes for CASRPGVARTDTQYF. V and J are TRBV6-2 or TRBV6-3 and TRBJ2-3, with D perhaps matching TRBD2 (5 bases). The germline V gene encodes CDR1 MNHEY and CDR2 SVGEGT. The ends were cut back, 8 bases at V and 3 bases at J, with 18 bases in the middle. The CDR3 loop spans 15 amino acids.

This clonotype was seen ten or more times. The chain employs TRBV9 and TRBJ2-3, with a weak D call TRBD1 (6 bases). The CDR3 runs 14 residues. Germline V gene data show CDR1 as SGDLS and CDR2 as YYNGEE. V was clipped by 0 bases and J by 6 bases, with 11 bases between them. The CDR3, as DNA: TGTGCCAGCAGCGTAGCTCCGCAGGGGGATACGCAGTATTTT. Encoded protein: CASSVAPQGDTQYF.

The chain carries TRBV29-1 and TRBJ1-1; 10 bases fit TRBD1. The CDR3 is 15 amino acids. Germline-derived CDR1 and CDR2 are SQVTM and ANQGSEA. V lost 7 bases to trimming and J lost 3 bases; unmatched junction nucleotides: 11. The CDR3 nucleotides read TGCAGCGGCACCCTTTCCGGGACAGGGGACACTGAAGCTTTCTTT. This gives the protein CSGTLSGTGDTEAFF.

This clonotype was detected once. The J gene is TRBJ1-4, the V gene TRBV11-3; perhaps TRBD1 as D (6 bases). Germline V gene data show CDR1 as SGHNT and CDR2 as YENEEA. V gave up 5 bases and J gave up 8 bases, with 21 bases separating them. The CDR3 is made up of 16 amino acids. CDR3 protein: CASSPPGGHEREKLFF. The CDR3 coding sequence is TGTGCCAGCAGCCCCCCTGGGGGACACGAGAGGGAAAAACTGTTTTTT. Full variable domain (remainder filled in from reference TRBV11-3 and TRBJ1-4): EAGVVQSPRYKIIEKKQPVAFWCNPISGHNTLYWYLQNLGQGPELLIRYENEEAVDDSQLPKDRFSAERLKGVDSTLKIQPAELGDSAVYLCASSPPGGHEREKLFFGSGTQLSVL.

This chain joins TRBV19 and TRBJ2-1; 15 bases agree with TRBD2. Germline V lookup: CDR1 LNHDA, CDR2 SQIVND (reference sequence). This CDR3 is built from 18 residues. Losses at the gene ends were 1 base for V and 12 bases for J; bases not matched to a gene: 13. The CDR3 region has the DNA TGTGCCAGTAGTATAGGGACAGCCGGACTAGCGGGAGGGCCGGGGCAGTTCTTC. It codes for CASSIGTAGLAGGPGQFF.

This clonotype was recorded at least ten times. The chain has TRBV12-5 and TRBJ2-1; D is perhaps TRBD1 (6 bases). Germline V gene data show CDR1 as LGHNT and CDR2 as FRNRAP. The CDR3 has 16 residues. V lost 2 bases and J lost 5, with 16 bases in between. CDR3 region: CASGLPTGRIDNEQFF. The DNA for the CDR3 is TGTGCTAGTGGTTTGCCGACAGGTCGGATTGACAATGAGCAGTTCTTC.

This clonotype has at least ten counts. The chain has TRBV10-3 and TRBJ2-5; TRBD2 matches at 16 bases. CDR3 length equals 19 residues. Per germline, CDR1 ENHRY and CDR2 SYGVKD. The ends lost 4 bases at V and 2 bases at J; junction bases unmatched: 10. CDR3 DNA sequence: TGTGCCATCAGTGCCACGGGACTAGCGGGAGGGCCCACTCAAGAGACCCAGTACTTC. Protein sequence: CAISATGLAGGPTQETQYF.

This clonotype has a handful of counts. The chain employs TRBV29-1 and TRBJ2-1; D may be TRBD2 (5 bases). The germline V gene has CDR1 SQVTM and CDR2 ANQGSEA. This CDR3 spans 19 amino acids. V was pared by 2 bases and J by 0 bases, with 23 bases between. The DNA for the CDR3 is TGCAGCGTTGAAATCCCCTCCTTTACTAGACCTAGCTCCTACAATGAGCAGTTCTTC. Encoded protein: CSVEIPSFTRPSSYNEQFF.

This clonotype was seen only a few times. CDR3 sequence (DNA): TGTGCCAGCAGTCAAGGGACTAGCGGGGACGAGGAGCAGTACTTC. Translating it yields CASSQGTSGDEEQYF. This chain links TRBV27 with TRBJ2-7, with 13 bases lining up with TRBD2. Germline V gene data show CDR1 as MNHEY and CDR2 as SMNVEV (reference sequence). This CDR3 is 15 amino acids long. Losses at the gene ends were 5 bases for V and 7 bases for J; bases not matched to a gene: 8.

In this sample, this clonotype turned up many times. The chain is built from TRBV12-3 or TRBV12-4 and TRBJ1-1; D might be TRBD1 (6 bases). CDR3 length: 15 amino acids. V lost 6 bases and J lost 5, with 19 bases in between. CDR3 DNA: TGTGCCAGCAGCGGTAGGACAGTAAGGTTGACTGAAGCTTTCTTT. Its translation is CASSGRTVRLTEAFF.

Only a few counts were recorded for this clonotype. The chain employs TRBV7-9 and TRBJ1-2, with D uncertain. V lost 5 bases and J lost 4, with 11 bases in between. CDR1 and CDR2 (germline): SEHNR, FQNEAQ (reference sequence). The CDR3 is 13 residues long. CDR3: CASSPTELYGYTF. For the CDR3, the DNA is TGTGCCAGCAGCCCCACGGAACTCTATGGCTACACCTTC.

There are many counts of this clonotype. The genes are TRBV5-1 and TRBJ1-1; D unclear. Germline CDR1 reads SGHRS; CDR2 reads YFSETQ. The CDR3 sequence is 15 residues long. V shed 4 bases and J shed 7 bases, with 20 bases lying between them. CDR3 amino acids: CASSRVPTAVDEAFF. CDR3 DNA: TGCGCCAGCAGCCGGGTACCTACGGCCGTGGATGAAGCTTTCTTT.

This clonotype was seen many times. The rearrangement uses TRBV12-3 or TRBV12-4 and TRBJ2-7; 7 bases line up with TRBD2. CDR3 length equals 17 residues. J gave up 3 bases and V 3 bases, and 14 bases lay outside the gene matches. CDR3 nucleotides: TGTGCCAGCAGTTTCTCCCTGGGACCGCGGGGGATCTACGAGCAGTACTTC. Protein sequence: CASSFSLGPRGIYEQYF.

This clonotype was observed at least ten times. V gene TRBV5-1 combines with J gene TRBJ2-7, with 8 bases identical to TRBD1. The CDR3 runs 16 residues. The V gene end was trimmed by 5 bases and the J gene end by 5 bases; junction bases not matched to a gene: 15. Germline loops: CDR1 SGHRS, CDR2 YFSETQ. This chain's CDR3 is CASRLVPGGRFDEQYF. In nucleotides, the CDR3 is TGCGCCAGCAGATTAGTACCAGGGGGCCGGTTCGACGAGCAGTACTTC.

This clonotype was seen a few times. A much larger clone sits a single nucleotide away, making a read error possible. The chain carries TRBV7-2 and TRBJ1-2; D is possibly TRBD1 (6 bases). CDR1 and CDR2 (germline): SGHTA, FQGNSA. The CDR3 runs to 14 residues. The CDR3 DNA is TGTGCCAGCAGGCAGCGGGACAACCACTATGCCTACACCTTC. Protein product: CASRQRDNHYAYTF.

This chain joins TRBV5-4 and TRBJ2-1, with D possibly TRBD1 on 6 matching bases. Deletions cut 2 bases from V and 9 bases from J, with 15 bases between. The length of the CDR3 is 14 residues. Per the germline V gene, CDR1 is SGHNT and CDR2 is YYREEE (reference sequence). CDR3: CASSLKTGDGEQFF. The CDR3 nucleotides read TGTGCCAGCAGCTTAAAGACAGGAGACGGTGAGCAGTTCTTC.

The V gene is TRBV3-1, the J gene TRBJ1-3; unclear D gene. CDR3 size: 11 residues. Trimming pared 1 base from V and 14 bases from J, leaving 9 bases between. The germline gives CDR1 LGHDT, CDR2 YNNKEL (reference sequence). The CDR3 DNA reads TGTGCCAGCAGCCAAGTGTCAGAGGTATATTTT. This codes for CASSQVSEVYF. The whole variable domain, filled in from reference TRBV3-1 and TRBJ1-3, reads DTAVSQTPKYLVTQMGNDKSIKCEQNLGHDTMYWYKQDSKKFLKIMFSYNNKELIINETVPNRFSPKSPDKAHLNLHINSLELGDSAVYFCASSQVSEVYFGEGSWLTVV.

This clonotype showed up many times. The chain joins TRBV6-1 to TRBJ2-1, with 9 bases lining up with TRBD1. Per the germline V gene, CDR1 is MNHNS and CDR2 is SASEGT. The CDR3 runs 15 residues. After removal of 6 bases from V and 8 bases from J, the junction contained 11 bases not matched to a gene. DNA for the CDR3: TGTGCCAGCAGGATGGGACAGGGCGGGGTCGATGAGCAGTTCTTC. Amino acids: CASRMGQGGVDEQFF.

This clonotype was observed many times. The chain employs TRBV5-6 and TRBJ2-5, with a tentative D call TRBD2 (6 bases). V dropped 0 bases and J dropped 5 bases, with 20 bases sitting between them. The CDR3 is 17 amino acids. Germline values: CDR1 SGHDT, CDR2 YYEEEE. CDR3 protein: CASSLVVGGPITETQYF. In nucleotides, the CDR3 is TGTGCCAGCAGCTTGGTTGTGGGAGGTCCTATCACTGAGACCCAGTACTTC.

This chain connects TRBV14 to TRBJ1-5, with D possibly matching TRBD1 (6 bases). There are 17 residues in the CDR3. Deletions cut 4 bases from V and 3 bases from J, with 19 bases between. Per germline, CDR1 SGHDN and CDR2 FVKESK. The CDR3 here is CASSLSRAGDNNQPQHF. For the CDR3, the DNA is TGTGCCAGCAGCCTTTCCAGGGCAGGGGACAACAATCAGCCCCAGCATTTT.

This clonotype occurred many times. The genes are TRBV11-1 and TRBJ2-3, with 7 positions matching TRBD1. This CDR3 is built from 17 residues. Germline CDR1 is SGHAT and CDR2 is FQDESV (reference sequence). V dropped 1 base and J dropped 2; count of bases not matched to a gene: 9. The CDR3 loop reads CASSLGWTGAATDTQYF. CDR3 in DNA: TGTGCCAGCAGCTTAGGTTGGACAGGCGCCGCCACAGATACGCAGTATTTT.